This passage covers 9 T cell receptor beta chains from one sample sequenced in a study of blood T cell repertoires in COVID-19. Only in-frame clones appear in the TCRdb table, and some are missing; sequencing was by immunoSEQ multiplex PCR. The table has fewer than 250,000 clones, approximately 85% seen once. Sequencing was done on a sample of PBMCs or T cells enriched from blood (not recorded which). These receptors were collected from a woman aged 50 to 60 who had recovered from COVID-19.

The gene calls are TRBV4-2 and TRBJ2-3, with TRBD2 identical over 11 bases. V lost 0 bases to trimming and J lost 0 bases; unmatched junction nucleotides: 17. The germline V gene has CDR1 LGHNA and CDR2 YNFKEQ. This CDR3 contains 22 residues. Written as DNA, the CDR3 is TGTGCCAGCAGCCAAGATCCCTGGGGGACTAGCGGCCAGAGAGCTAGCACAGATACGCAGTATTTT. The encoded protein is CASSQDPWGTSGQRASTDTQYF.

CDR3 sequence reads: CASSPYREAGETQYF. CDR3 DNA: TGTGCCAGCAGCCCCTACCGGGAGGCCGGAGAGACCCAGTACTTC. The rearrangement joins TRBV5-5 to TRBJ2-5, with 7 bases identical to TRBD2. CDR1 SGHKS and CDR2 YYEKEE come from the germline V gene (reference sequence). V lost 4 bases, J lost 4 bases, and 10 bases stayed unmatched. The CDR3 is 15 amino acids.

V and J are TRBV18 and TRBJ1-6; 7 nucleotides line up with TRBD1. J gave up 7 bases and V 3 bases, and 6 bases lay outside the gene matches. This CDR3 is built from 15 residues. The V gene's germline CDR1 is KGHSH and CDR2 LQKENI. The DNA for the CDR3 is TGTGCCAGCTCACCGGACAGGCTAGGCAATTCACCCCTCCACTTT. Encoded protein: CASSPDRLGNSPLHF.

This sequence joins TRBV23-1 and TRBJ1-2; TRBD1 matches at 12 bases. TRBV23-1 is marked as an open reading frame, function uncertain. The CDR3 has 17 residues. The trim removed 8 bases at V and 6 bases at J, leaving 16 bases unmatched. Here the CDR3 reads CASSTRDRGRPPNGYTF. Here the CDR3 DNA reads TGCGCCAGCTCCACCCGGGACAGGGGGCGGCCGCCCAATGGCTACACCTTC.

This clone was detected only a few times. This chain connects TRBV28 to TRBJ1-2, with 10 bases that match TRBD1. V gave up 4 bases and J gave up 4 bases; unmatched junction bases: 9. There are 16 residues in the CDR3. Germline CDR1 MDHEN, CDR2 SYDVKM. CDR3 loop: CASSSRGTGVSYGYTF. CDR3 coding DNA: TGTGCCAGCAGTTCCCGGGGGACAGGGGTTAGCTATGGCTACACCTTC.

The chain combines TRBV5-1 with TRBJ2-1, with 7 bases lining up with TRBD1. The CDR3 contains 15 residues. Germline assignment: CDR1 SGHRS and CDR2 YFSETQ. J gave up 2 bases and V 4 bases, and 6 bases lay outside the gene matches. The CDR3 DNA is TGCGCCAGCAGCATACAGGGGTTTACCTACAATGAGCAGTTCTTC. Translation gives CASSIQGFTYNEQFF.

The chain combines TRBV3-1 (or the pseudogene TRBV3-2) with TRBJ1-1, with no clear D. The CDR3 spans 14 residues. Per germline, CDR1 LGHDT and CDR2 YNNKEL (reference sequence). The V end was cut by 4 bases, the J end by 8 bases, with 17 bases between. The chain's CDR3 is CASSPRTTHPEAFF. The CDR3 nucleotides read TGTGCCAGCAGCCCCAGAACCACCCATCCCGAAGCTTTCTTT.

This clone appeared once. The CDR3 region has the DNA TGTGCCAGCAGCCGTGACACAACTAATCAGCCCCAGCATTTT. Its protein product is CASSRDTTNQPQHF. This sequence joins TRBV6-5 and TRBJ1-5, with D unclear. The V and J ends lost 6 bases and 4 bases respectively, with 13 bases between them. The CDR3 extends over 14 amino acids. Germline V gene lookup returns CDR1 MNHEY and CDR2 SVGAGI.

This rearrangement joins TRBV11-3 to TRBJ2-4; tentative D call: TRBD2 (6 bases). Trimming took off 1 base at V and 1 base at J, with 17 bases between the two ends. This CDR3 is built from 18 residues. CDR1 SGHNT and CDR2 YENEEA come from the germline V gene. The CDR3 DNA is TGTGCCAGCAGCTTAGGCGGGTCGTCGGGGGTGGCCAAAAACATTCAGTACTTC. As protein: CASSLGGSSGVAKNIQYF.